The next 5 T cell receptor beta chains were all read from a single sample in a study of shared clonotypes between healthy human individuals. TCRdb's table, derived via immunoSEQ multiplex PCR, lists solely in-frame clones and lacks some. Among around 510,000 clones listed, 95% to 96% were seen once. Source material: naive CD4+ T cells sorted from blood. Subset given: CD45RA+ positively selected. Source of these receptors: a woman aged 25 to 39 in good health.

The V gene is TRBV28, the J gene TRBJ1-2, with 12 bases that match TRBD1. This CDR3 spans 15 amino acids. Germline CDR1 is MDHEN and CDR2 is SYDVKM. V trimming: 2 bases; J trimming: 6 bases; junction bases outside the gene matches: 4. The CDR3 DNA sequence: TGTGCCAGCAGTTTAGCGGGACAGGGGGCGCATGGCTACACCTTC. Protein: CASSLAGQGAHGYTF.

CDR3 nucleotide sequence: TGTGCCAGCAGCTCCCTTAGGGGTGCCAGGAGCTCCTACGAGCAGTACTTC. Translating gives CASSSLRGARSSYEQYF. The chain couples TRBV11-2 to TRBJ2-7; TRBD1 is a possible D gene (5 bases). Trimming pared 4 bases from V and 0 bases from J, leaving 19 bases between. Germline V CDR1 and CDR2: SGHAT, FQNNGV. This CDR3 has 17 residues.

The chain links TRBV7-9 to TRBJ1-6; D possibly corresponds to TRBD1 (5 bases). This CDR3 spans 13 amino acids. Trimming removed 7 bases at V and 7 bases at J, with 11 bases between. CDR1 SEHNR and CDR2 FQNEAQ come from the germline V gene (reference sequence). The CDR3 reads CASNWGLNSPLHF. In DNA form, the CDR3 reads TGTGCCAGCAACTGGGGACTCAATTCACCCCTCCACTTT.

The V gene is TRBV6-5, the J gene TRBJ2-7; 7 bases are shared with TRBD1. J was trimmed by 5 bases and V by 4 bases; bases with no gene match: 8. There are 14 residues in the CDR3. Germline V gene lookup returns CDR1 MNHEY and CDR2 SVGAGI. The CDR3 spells CASSFDRVRNEQYF. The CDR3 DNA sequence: TGTGCCAGCAGTTTCGACAGGGTTAGGAACGAGCAGTACTTC.

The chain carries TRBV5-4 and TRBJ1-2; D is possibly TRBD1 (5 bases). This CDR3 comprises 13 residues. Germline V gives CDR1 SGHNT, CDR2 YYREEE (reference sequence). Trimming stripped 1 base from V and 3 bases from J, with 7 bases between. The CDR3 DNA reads TGTGCCAGCAGCTTGATACAGGACTATGGCTACACCTTC. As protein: CASSLIQDYGYTF. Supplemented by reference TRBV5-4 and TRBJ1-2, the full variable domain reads ETGVTQSPTHLIKTRGQQVTLRCSSQSGHNTVSWYQQALGQGPQFIFQYYREEENGRGNFPPRFSGLQFPNYSSELNVNALELDDSALYLCASSLIQDYGYTFGSGTRLTVV.